This T cell receptor (beta chain) originates from a study of identical twins. Whole-study findings and limits: Memory repertoires lacked the insertion deficit that abundant cord blood beta clonotypes showed.

This CDR3 is 15 amino acids long. The germline V gene has CDR1 LGHDT and CDR2 YNNKEL (reference sequence). Trimming took off 3 bases at V and 7 bases at J, with 16 bases between the two ends. This clonotype was picked up many times. What it binds is not known. TCRdb reprocessed the 5' RACE reads with MiXCR, giving one entry per CDR3 protein. The table has hundreds of thousands of distinct CDR3 sequences, 7% to 7.5% seen once; the top ten hold about 1.5%. These sequences were also reported in another study, on yellow fever vaccine responses in identical twins.

The chain links TRBV3-1 to TRBJ1-5; D not certain. Sequencing used PBMCs. The receptor was derived from a woman between 18 and 29 years old in good health. The DNA for the CDR3 is TGTGCCAGCAGCCATACCTTTGAGGTGGGACAGCCCCAGCATTTT. Residues: CASSHTFEVGQPQHF.